Listed here are 6 T cell receptor beta chains from one sample, sequenced in a study of blood T cells in healthy people across ages. PCR was performed a second time for roughly 7 to 11 cycles using a sample-barcoded 5' primer and a J-beta primer mix. TCRdb reprocessed the 5' RACE reads via MiXCR and lists one record per CDR3 protein. The sample lists about 1,400,000 distinct CDR3 sequences, 45% to 70% seen once, with approximately 7% in the top ten. Sequencing was performed on blood. The receptors originated from a young man in good health.

The chain joins TRBV12-3 or TRBV12-4 to TRBJ2-3, with 7 bases identical to TRBD2. This CDR3 comprises 15 residues. The V gene end was trimmed by 6 bases and the J gene end by 2 bases; junction bases not matched to a gene: 8. The CDR3 loop reads CASSPPSGNTDTQYF. CDR3 in DNA: TGTGCCAGCAGCCCACCCAGCGGGAACACAGATACGCAGTATTTT.

V usage is TRBV6-6 and J usage is TRBJ1-4; D is uncertain. Germline V gene lookup returns CDR1 MNHNY and CDR2 SVGAGI (reference sequence). Trimming stripped 4 bases from V and 0 bases from J, with 9 bases between. The CDR3 covers 15 residues. The CDR3 nucleotides read TGTGCCAGCAGTTTATGGGCTCCAACTAATGAAAAACTGTTTTTT. Amino acids: CASSLWAPTNEKLFF.

The rearrangement joins TRBV27 to TRBJ2-5, with D possibly being TRBD1 (6 bases). Germline CDR1 MNHEY, CDR2 SMNVEV (reference sequence). This CDR3 is 14 amino acids long. The V gene lost 6 bases and the J gene lost 1 base, with 12 bases spanning the gap. The CDR3 DNA sequence: TGTGCCAGCAGGGAAACAGGGCCCCAAGAGACCCAGTACTTC. It yields the protein CASRETGPQETQYF.

The chain employs TRBV4-3 and TRBJ2-1; 7 bases align to TRBD2. This CDR3 region has 18 residues. V was pared by 4 bases and J by 3 bases, with 15 bases of the junction left unmatched. Per the germline V gene, CDR1 is LGHNA and CDR2 is YSLEER. In nucleotides, the CDR3 is TGCGCCAGCAGCCCCCACCAGGCGGGGGAAACTTTCTACAATGAGCAGTTCTTC. This sequence encodes CASSPHQAGETFYNEQFF.

The chain has TRBV18 and TRBJ2-4, with D possibly being TRBD1 or TRBD2 (5 bases each). The end of the DNA fits TRBJ2-7 better, so the J call may be wrong. The CDR3 loop spans 17 amino acids. Germline V gene data show CDR1 as KGHSH and CDR2 as LQKENI. CDR3 region: CASSSPPGTPTNYEQYF. CDR3 in DNA: TGTGCCAGCTCATCCCCGCCCGGGACCCCAACAAACTACGAGCAGTACTTC.

This clonotype was detected only a few times. The genes are TRBV29-1 and TRBJ2-3; no clear D gene. V was clipped by 5 bases and J by 5 bases, with 8 bases between them. This CDR3 is built from 11 residues. The germline V gene has CDR1 SQVTM and CDR2 ANQGSEA. CDR3 loop: CSVSVQDTQYF. The CDR3 DNA follows: TGCAGCGTTTCGGTGCAAGATACGCAGTATTTT.